The 24 T cell receptor beta chains below were found in one sample sequenced in a study of OX40 agonist ivuxolimab in advanced cancers. Profiling relied on immunoSEQ multiplex PCR, and the TCRdb table lists in-frame clones only, not all of them. The sample includes around 90,000 clones, around 90% seen only once; the top ten take more than 0.95%. This sample comprised CD4+ or CD8+ T cells sorted from blood, obtained in a trial of the OX40 agonist ivuxolimab. The receptor source for this set is an adult with an advanced solid tumor such as melanoma, head and neck, liver or kidney cancer.

The chain joins TRBV10-3 to TRBJ2-5; possibly TRBD1 for D (6 bases). The CDR3 covers 14 residues. Germline CDR1 reads ENHRY; CDR2 reads SYGVKD. V lost 6 bases, J lost 3 bases, and 14 bases lay in between. The CDR3 DNA reads as TGTGCCATCAGGATGGGGCCAGGGGAAGAGACCCAGTACTTC. Amino acids: CAIRMGPGEETQYF.

This rearrangement joins TRBV6-5 to TRBJ2-7, with a possible D match to TRBD2 (6 bases). The V end lost 2 bases, the J end lost 2 bases, and 13 bases lay between the germline ends. Germline assignment: CDR1 MNHEY and CDR2 SVGAGI. The CDR3 spans 15 residues. The CDR3 reads CASSYDGGFTYEQYF. The CDR3 DNA reads as TGTGCCAGCAGTTACGACGGGGGATTCACCTACGAGCAGTACTTC.

The chain links TRBV4-3 to TRBJ1-2; D gene unclear. The V end was cut by 4 bases, the J end by 4 bases, with 19 bases between. The CDR3 consists of 16 residues. Germline values: CDR1 LGHNA, CDR2 YSLEER. CDR3 amino acids: CASSPVGGRNSYGYTF. For the CDR3, the DNA is TGCGCCAGCAGCCCAGTGGGAGGTCGTAACTCCTATGGCTACACCTTC.

The chain joins TRBV6-5 to TRBJ1-1; 9 bases agree with TRBD1. Germline values: CDR1 MNHEY, CDR2 SVGAGI. V dropped 2 bases and J dropped 4; count of bases not matched to a gene: 5. The CDR3 is made up of 15 amino acids. The CDR3, as DNA: TGTGCCAGCAGTTACGCCGGGACAGGGAGCACTGAAGCTTTCTTT. Protein: CASSYAGTGSTEAFF.

This clone was found once. V gene TRBV4-3 combines with J gene TRBJ2-3; D is unresolved. The V gene's germline CDR1 is LGHNA and CDR2 YSLEER. This CDR3 region has 15 residues. The ends were cut back, 0 bases at V and 4 bases at J, with 11 bases in the middle. DNA for the CDR3: TGCGCCAGCAGCCAAGATAGAGATGTCTCAGATACGCAGTATTTT. This translates into CASSQDRDVSDTQYF.

V usage is TRBV30 and J usage is TRBJ2-1; 13 nucleotides align to TRBD2. V lost 3 bases and J lost 12; bases outside the gene matches: 14. Germline CDR1 and CDR2: GTSNPN and SVGIG (reference sequence). The CDR3 is 16 residues long. The CDR3: CAWSRLTGTSGNLQFF. CDR3 nucleotides: TGTGCCTGGAGCCGCTTAACCGGGACTAGCGGGAATTTGCAGTTCTTC.

V usage is TRBV7-2 and J usage is TRBJ2-1; 12 bases agree with TRBD2. Germline assignment: CDR1 SGHTA and CDR2 FQGNSA. CDR3 size: 14 residues. V lost 4 bases, J lost 9 bases, and 4 bases stayed unmatched. The CDR3 DNA reads TGTGCCAGCAGCTGGACTAGCGGGAACGGTGAGCAGTTCTTC. The encoded protein is CASSWTSGNGEQFF.

This chain links TRBV1 with TRBJ1-5. TRBV1 is a recognized pseudogene. The CDR3 runs 15 residues. The CDR3 protein is CTFRPGQLSNQPQHF. The DNA for the CDR3 is TGCACCTTCCGCCCGGGGCAGTTAAGCAATCAGCCCCAGCATTTT.

The J gene is TRBJ2-3, the V gene TRBV27; 8 bases are a match to TRBD2. The CDR3 is 20 residues long. Trimming at V came to 4 bases and at J to 1 base, leaving 19 bases not matched to a gene. Looked up from germline, CDR1 is MNHEY and CDR2 is SMNVEV (reference sequence). The CDR3 region has the DNA TGTGCCAGCAGTTCCCTCGGCAGGGGACTGAAGCGGGAGCGCACAGATACGCAGTATTTT. It specifies CASSSLGRGLKRERTDTQYF.

The chain employs TRBV2 and TRBJ1-1, with D possibly TRBD1 on 6 matching bases. CDR3 length: 15 residues. Germline assignment: CDR1 SNHLY and CDR2 FYNNEI. V lost 6 bases to trimming and J lost 0 bases, with 14 bases between them. The CDR3 coding sequence is TGTGCCAGCAGCCCTCTCGGGGGCGTGAACACTGAAGCTTTCTTT. It codes for CASSPLGGVNTEAFF.

The chain combines TRBV18 with TRBJ2-2; D is possibly TRBD1 (7 bases). Germline CDR1 is KGHSH and CDR2 is LQKENI. CDR3 length: 15 residues. V dropped 3 bases and J dropped 5 bases, with 13 bases sitting between them. The CDR3 here is CASSPNRGGTGELFF. The DNA of the CDR3 is TGTGCCAGCTCACCCAACAGGGGAGGAACCGGGGAGCTGTTTTTT. The full variable domain, in which reference TRBV18 and TRBJ2-2 provide the parts outside the CDR3, is NAGVMQNPRHLVRRRGQEARLRCSPMKGHSHVYWYRQLPEEGLKFMVYLQKENIIDESGMPKERFSAEFPKEGPSILRIQQVVRGDSAAYFCASSPNRGGTGELFFGEGSRLTVL.

DNA of the CDR3: TGCGCCAGCAGCCCCGGCCGGACTGGGAACACTGAAGCTTTCTTT. Translated: CASSPGRTGNTEAFF. The chain is built from TRBV5-1 and TRBJ1-1, with D unclear. The germline V and J ends were trimmed by 4 bases and 1 base, with 14 bases remaining between them. The V gene's germline CDR1 is SGHRS and CDR2 YFSETQ. There are 15 residues in the CDR3.

This clone has a single count. The chain couples TRBV2 to TRBJ2-5; TRBD2 aligns across 7 bases. With 7 bases clipped from V and 0 bases from J, the junction kept 8 bases outside the gene matches. Looked up from germline, CDR1 is SNHLY and CDR2 is FYNNEI. This CDR3 comprises 15 residues. For the CDR3, the DNA is TGTGCCAGCATTCGGTACCTAGCGGACCAAGAGACCCAGTACTTC. Residues: CASIRYLADQETQYF.

The chain uses TRBV25-1 and TRBJ2-2; no firm D call. CDR1 and CDR2 (germline): MGHDK, SYGVNS. V was trimmed by 8 bases and J by 0 bases, leaving 7 bases between them. The CDR3 totals 13 residues. The CDR3 sequence is CASSTPNTGELFF. The CDR3 DNA follows: TGTGCCAGCTCAACACCGAACACCGGGGAGCTGTTTTTT. Variable domain in full (rest from reference TRBV25-1 and TRBJ2-2): EADIYQTPRYLVIGTGKKITLECSQTMGHDKMYWYQQDPGMELHLIHYSYGVNSTEKGDLSSESTVSRIRTEHFPLTLESARPSHTSQYLCASSTPNTGELFFGEGSRLTVL.

The CDR3 nucleotides are TGTGCCAGGAGACAGGGGGCGCGGCGTGAGCAGTTCTTC. This sequence encodes CARRQGARREQFF. This chain uses TRBV19 with TRBJ2-1, with 10 positions matching TRBD1. The length of the CDR3 is 13 residues. V lost 9 bases and J lost 9; bases outside the gene matches: 8. In germline, CDR1 is LNHDA, CDR2 SQIVND (reference sequence).

The chain is built from TRBV19 and TRBJ1-5; tentatively, D is TRBD1 (6 bases). Looked up from germline, CDR1 is LNHDA and CDR2 is SQIVND (reference sequence). This CDR3 has 15 amino acids. V dropped 3 bases and J dropped 2 bases, with 11 bases sitting between them. The CDR3 spells CASSMQGRGNQPQHF. CDR3 nucleotides: TGTGCCAGTAGTATGCAGGGGCGAGGCAATCAGCCCCAGCATTTT.

This chain joins TRBV5-1 and TRBJ2-7, with D unclear. The CDR3 contains 13 residues. The V gene lost 4 bases and the J gene lost 5 bases, with 13 bases spanning the gap. The germline V gene encodes CDR1 SGHRS and CDR2 YFSETQ. CDR3 nucleotides: TGCGCCAGCAGCCTAGACGTAGGGAACGAGCAGTACTTC. Amino acids: CASSLDVGNEQYF.

The chain has TRBV7-2 and TRBJ1-2; perhaps TRBD1 as D (6 bases). This CDR3 spans 15 amino acids. Germline V gene data show CDR1 as SGHTA and CDR2 as FQGNSA. Trimming shortened V by 3 bases and J by 4 bases, and 15 bases separated the two germline ends. The CDR3 loop is CASSLGQGRGYGYTF. The CDR3 nucleotides read TGTGCCAGCAGCTTGGGGCAGGGGAGAGGCTATGGCTACACCTTC.

Turning to this clone: One end of the junction does not line up with germline, which may come from a read error. The same CDR3 arises from other DNA sequences in this sample as well. V usage is TRBV28 and J usage is TRBJ2-3; possible D gene TRBD2, 5 bases. Germline CDR1 is MDHEN and CDR2 is SYDVKM. The CDR3 extends over 14 amino acids. DNA for the CDR3: TGCGCCAGCAGGCCTGGCGGGTTTACAGATACGCAGTATTTT. This translates into CASRPGGFTDTQYF.

J is TRBJ2-5 and V is TRBV23-1; 11 nucleotides align to TRBD2. TRBV23-1 has ORF status, its function being uncertain. V was clipped by 0 bases and J by 1 base; unmatched bases: 19. The CDR3 spans 22 residues. The CDR3 DNA sequence: TGCGCCAGCAGTCAATCAGGTTCAGCTCCTAGCGGGAGGCGGGCCTTCCAAGAGACCCAGTACTTC. Its protein product is CASSQSGSAPSGRRAFQETQYF.

The table lists this clone with a count of one. V is TRBV28 and J is TRBJ1-3, with 8 bases that match TRBD1. The CDR3 extends over 15 amino acids. Germline-derived CDR1 and CDR2 are MDHEN and SYDVKM. J lost 4 bases, V lost 6 bases, and 8 bases had no gene match. CDR3 amino acids: CASSPSTGAGNTIYF. In DNA form, the CDR3 reads TGTGCCAGCAGCCCCTCGACAGGGGCCGGAAACACCATATATTTT.

The V and J genes are TRBV11-3 and TRBJ1-4; unclear D gene. Germline-derived CDR1 and CDR2 are SGHNT and YENEEA. V lost 7 bases and J lost 8, with 14 bases in between. This CDR3 has 13 residues. The CDR3 DNA follows: TGTGCCAGCACCCCGGACTCGGGCGAAAAACTGTTTTTT. It codes for CASTPDSGEKLFF.

The CDR3 sequence is CASSQPTGGTNTGELFF. The CDR3 DNA is TGTGCCAGCAGCCAGCCGACAGGGGGAACGAACACCGGGGAGCTGTTTTTT. The chain employs TRBV5-4 and TRBJ2-2, with 9 positions matching TRBD1. The V gene end was trimmed by 4 bases and the J gene end by 0 bases; junction bases not matched to a gene: 7. This CDR3 is built from 17 residues. Germline V CDR1 and CDR2: SGHNT, YYREEE (reference sequence). Full variable domain (rest looked up from reference TRBV5-4 and TRBJ2-2): ETGVTQSPTHLIKTRGQQVTLRCSSQSGHNTVSWYQQALGQGPQFIFQYYREEENGRGNFPPRFSGLQFPNYSSELNVNALELDDSALYLCASSQPTGGTNTGELFFGEGSRLTVL.

J is TRBJ1-5 and V is TRBV30; D is ambiguous. The CDR3 consists of 13 residues. Looked up from germline, CDR1 is GTSNPN and CDR2 is SVGIG (reference sequence). Trimming removed 2 bases from V and 5 bases from J, with 10 bases in between. The CDR3 loop reads CAWSYTGHQPQHF. In DNA, the CDR3 is TGTGCCTGGAGTTACACGGGCCATCAGCCCCAGCATTTT. Full variable domain (missing parts from reference TRBV30 and TRBJ1-5): SQTIHQWPATLVQPVGSPLSLECTVEGTSNPNLYWYRQAAGRGLQLLFYSVGIGQISSEVPQNLSASRPQDRQFILSSKKLLLSDSGFYLCAWSYTGHQPQHFGDGTRLSIL.